A selection of T cell receptor beta chains follows, all from one sample in a study of blood T cell repertoires in COVID-19. Only in-frame clones appear in the TCRdb table, and some are missing; sequencing was by immunoSEQ multiplex PCR. This sample has 200,000 to 250,000 clones; about 85% occur once, and the top ten carry roughly 2.6%. Source material: peripheral blood. These receptors were taken from a man in his forties or fifties who had recovered from COVID-19. Both conserved end residues are trimmed from each CDR3. Where a row states a size, it is once, few, many or the class of an expanded clone; other rows omit it.

v_call	clone_size	cdr3_aa
TRBV10-3	NA	AISGQANYGYT
TRBV9	NA	ASSAGDRAYEQY
TRBV28	NA	ASSWEGPYEQY
TRBV19	few	ASSIHRAQAMGELF
TRBV6-1	NA	ASSESGGTNEKLF
TRBV27	NA	ASSRWTGVSAEAF
TRBV7-2	NA	ASSSSWTYNQPQH
TRBV30	NA	AWADRQGIYSGANVLT
TRBV3-1/TRBV3-2	once	ASSQGPGGGYTIY
TRBV18	few	ASSEDRGGNQPQH
TRBV25-1	NA	ASRGRTSGQTSYEQY
TRBV5-1	NA	ASSLELTSGRDRF
TRBV6-6	NA	ASGPGAHNQPQH
TRBV7-9	NA	ASNLIQGASGANVLT
TRBV2	few	ASSEDRRSYEQY
TRBV28	NA	ASSLWDSNTEAF
TRBV11-2	NA	ASSLALAGKETQY
TRBV18	NA	ASSPGRANTGELF
TRBV19	NA	ASSGGLYEQY
TRBV7-6	NA	ASSRIEVTWDRENEQF
TRBV6-5	NA	ASSWESGNTIY
TRBV7-8	NA	ASSATSGRIYEQY
TRBV5-1	NA	ASSLFAGGTYNEQF
TRBV25-1	NA	ASSPQTGANYGYT
TRBV5-1	NA	ASSLRTDYNEQF
TRBV30	NA	AWSTGTRAREQY
TRBV27	NA	ASSGVLTYNEQF
TRBV10-1	few	ASSDGTGGSTEAF
TRBV19	NA	ASSIRPAGDNEQF
TRBV3-1/TRBV3-2	NA	ASSQAGGPYEQY
TRBV6-5	few	ASGQLGAGDQPQH
TRBV28	NA	ASSSGYPRAGNTIY
TRBV24-1	NA	ATSDFSAGGLNTGELF
TRBV9	NA	ASSAERVQGEAF
TRBV3-1/TRBV3-2	NA	ASSQSGAGKSYNEQF
TRBV27	NA	ASSTPFREGYNEQF
TRBV5-4	NA	ASSHSRGDEQF
TRBV27	NA	ASSLGGRNQPQH
TRBV7-2	NA	ASSRQVAGRTDTQY
TRBV27	NA	ASSFPPGYEQY
TRBV4-1	NA	ASSQDHQGGVRNTIY
TRBV9	few	ASSGSLNTEAF
TRBV4-1	NA	ASSQENGFSNQPQH
TRBV19	NA	ASSMGLAGGETQY
TRBV29-1	NA	SVNSGTSTDTQY
TRBV6-2/TRBV6-3	NA	ASSLRGLAGVGEQF
TRBV19	few	ATQGQGYSPLH
TRBV2	NA	ASSVAAANQPQH
TRBV5-5	few	ASSEQVGLGANVLT